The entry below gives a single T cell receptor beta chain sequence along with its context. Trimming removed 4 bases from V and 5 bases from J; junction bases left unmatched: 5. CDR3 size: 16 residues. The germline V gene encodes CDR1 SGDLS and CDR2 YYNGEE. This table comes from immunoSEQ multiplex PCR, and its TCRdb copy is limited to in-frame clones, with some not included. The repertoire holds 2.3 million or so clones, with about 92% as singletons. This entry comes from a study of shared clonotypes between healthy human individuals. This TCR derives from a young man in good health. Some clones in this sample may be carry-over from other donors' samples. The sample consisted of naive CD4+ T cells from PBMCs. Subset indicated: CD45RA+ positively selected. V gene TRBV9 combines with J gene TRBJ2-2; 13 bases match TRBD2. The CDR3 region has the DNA TGTGCCAGCAGCTTAAGGACTAGCGGGAGTACCGGGGAGCTGTTTTTT. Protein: CASSLRTSGSTGELFF. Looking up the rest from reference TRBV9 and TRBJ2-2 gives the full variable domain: DSGVTQTPKHLITATGQRVTLRCSPRSGDLSVYWYQQSLDQGLQFLIQYYNGEERAKGNILERFSAQQFPDLHSELNLSSLELGDSALYFCASSLRTSGSTGELFFGEGSRLTVL.